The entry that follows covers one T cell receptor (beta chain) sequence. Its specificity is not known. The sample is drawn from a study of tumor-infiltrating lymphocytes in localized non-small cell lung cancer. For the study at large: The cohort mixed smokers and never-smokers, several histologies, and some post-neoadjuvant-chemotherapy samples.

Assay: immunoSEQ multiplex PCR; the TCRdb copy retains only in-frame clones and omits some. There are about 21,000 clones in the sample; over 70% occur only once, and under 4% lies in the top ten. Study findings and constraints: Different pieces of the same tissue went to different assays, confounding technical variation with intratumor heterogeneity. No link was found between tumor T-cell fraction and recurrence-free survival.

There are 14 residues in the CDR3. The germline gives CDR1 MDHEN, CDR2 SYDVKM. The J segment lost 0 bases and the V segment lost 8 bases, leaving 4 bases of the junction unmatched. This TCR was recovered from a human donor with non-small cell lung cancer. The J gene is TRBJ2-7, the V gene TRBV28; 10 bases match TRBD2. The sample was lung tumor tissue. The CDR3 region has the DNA TGTGCCAGCGGTCGGACTAGCGGCTCCTACGAGCAGTACTTC. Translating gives CASGRTSGSYEQYF.